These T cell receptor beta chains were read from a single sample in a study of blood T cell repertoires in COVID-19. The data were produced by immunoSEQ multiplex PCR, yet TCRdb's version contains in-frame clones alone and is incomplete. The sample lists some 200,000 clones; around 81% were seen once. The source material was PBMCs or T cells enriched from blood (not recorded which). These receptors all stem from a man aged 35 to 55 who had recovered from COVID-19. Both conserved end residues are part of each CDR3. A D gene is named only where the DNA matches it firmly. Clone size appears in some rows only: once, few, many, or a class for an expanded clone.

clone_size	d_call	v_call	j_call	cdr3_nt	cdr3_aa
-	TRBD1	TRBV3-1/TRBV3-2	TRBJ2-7	TGTGCCAGCAGCCAGGGGACAGGGGGGTACGAGCAGTACTTC	CASSQGTGGYEQYF
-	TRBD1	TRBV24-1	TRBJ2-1	TGTGCCACCAGTGAACCCCGGGACAGGGGCGAGCAGTTCTTC	CATSEPRDRGEQFF
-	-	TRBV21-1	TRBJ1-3	TGTGCCAGCAGCAAAAGAGGGGGACAGGGAAAGGGCTGTGCTGGAAACACCATATATTTT	CASSKRGGQGKGCAGNTIYF
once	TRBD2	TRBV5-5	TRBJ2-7	TGTGCCAGCAGCTTGACTAGCGGGGGACGGAGCTACGAGCAGTACTTC	CASSLTSGGRSYEQYF
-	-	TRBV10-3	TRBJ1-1	TGTGCCATCAGTAATCGGGGGAGGGACACTGAAGCTTTCTTT	CAISNRGRDTEAFF
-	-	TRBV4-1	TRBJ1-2	TGCGCCAGCAGCCAAGTTGGTGGGAGAACTCCCTATGGCTACACCTTC	CASSQVGGRTPYGYTF
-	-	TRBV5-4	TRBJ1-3	TGTGCCAGCAGCTCGAAACGGGACAACTCTGGAAACACCATATATTTT	CASSSKRDNSGNTIYF
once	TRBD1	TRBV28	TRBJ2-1	TGTGCCAGCAGTACCCCGGACAGGATGGATGAGCAGTTCTTC	CASSTPDRMDEQFF
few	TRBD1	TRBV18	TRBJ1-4	TGTGCCAGCTCACCCGACAGGGGTAATGAAAAACTGTTTTTT	CASSPDRGNEKLFF
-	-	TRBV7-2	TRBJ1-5	TGTGCCAGCAGCGGGGGGAGCAATCAGCCCCAGCATTTT	CASSGGSNQPQHF
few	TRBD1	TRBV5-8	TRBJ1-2	TGTGCCAGCAGCTTGGCCGCCAGGGGGCTAGACTATGGCTACACCTTC	CASSLAARGLDYGYTF
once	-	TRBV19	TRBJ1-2	TGTGCCAGTAGTAGAACCGGGACACGTTTTAACTATGGCTACACCTTC	CASSRTGTRFNYGYTF
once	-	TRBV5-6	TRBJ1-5	TGTGCCAGCAGCTTAGGGGATTTAAATCAGCCCCAGCATTTT	CASSLGDLNQPQHF
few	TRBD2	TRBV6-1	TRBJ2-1	TGTGCCAGCAGTGAAGGGGAGGGTCCCAATGAGCAGTTCTTC	CASSEGEGPNEQFF
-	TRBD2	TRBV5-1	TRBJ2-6	TGCGCCAGCAGCATTCCCGGGACTAGCGGGGCTGGGGCCAACGTCCTGACTTTC	CASSIPGTSGAGANVLTF
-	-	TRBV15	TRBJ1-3	TGTGCCACCAGCAGAGACCGGACTTCTGGAAACACCATATATTTT	CATSRDRTSGNTIYF